These 3 T cell receptor beta chains came from one sample sequenced in a study of Ad26.COV2.S vaccination and SARS-CoV-2 variants. Treatment defined: approximately 18 received Ad26.COV2.S at low or high dose, single or two shots; 5 received placebo; per-sample allocation not given. Collection of the samples took place on day 63 after the first injection of vaccine or placebo. Data came from immunoSEQ multiplex PCR; TCRdb stores just in-frame clones and leaves some out. The data contain 330,000 or so clones, 85% to 90% of them singletons. This material consisted of peripheral blood, taken in a trial of Ad26.COV2.S vaccine versus placebo. The receptors stem from a person aged 18-60 years who received the Ad26.COV2.S COVID-19 vaccine or a placebo.

This chain joins TRBV2 and TRBJ2-1; 8 bases fit TRBD2. The J segment lost 13 bases and the V segment lost 6 bases, leaving 8 bases of the junction unmatched. The CDR3 covers 12 residues. Germline V gene sequence: CDR1 SNHLY, CDR2 FYNNEI. CDR3 coding DNA: TGTGCCAGCAGATTTAACGGGAGGGACCAGTTCTTC. Translation: CASRFNGRDQFF.

The J gene is TRBJ2-3, the V gene TRBV7-6, with 9 bases lining up with TRBD2. Germline V gives CDR1 SGHVS, CDR2 FNYEAQ. The CDR3 runs to 17 residues. With V trimmed by 4 bases and J by 2 bases, 10 bases remained unmatched. This CDR3 is CASSSTAGTSNTDTQYF. As DNA, the CDR3 is TGTGCCAGCAGCTCGACCGCGGGGACTAGCAACACAGATACGCAGTATTTT.

This clone was counted a single time. The chain uses TRBV19 and TRBJ1-2; TRBD1 might be the D (6 bases). The germline V gene has CDR1 LNHDA and CDR2 SQIVND (reference sequence). The CDR3 is made up of 15 amino acids. The V gene lost 7 bases and the J gene lost 4 bases, with 19 bases spanning the gap. This chain's CDR3 is CASTTYQDSSYGYTF. The CDR3 bases are TGTGCCAGTACAACTTACCAGGACAGCTCCTATGGCTACACCTTC.